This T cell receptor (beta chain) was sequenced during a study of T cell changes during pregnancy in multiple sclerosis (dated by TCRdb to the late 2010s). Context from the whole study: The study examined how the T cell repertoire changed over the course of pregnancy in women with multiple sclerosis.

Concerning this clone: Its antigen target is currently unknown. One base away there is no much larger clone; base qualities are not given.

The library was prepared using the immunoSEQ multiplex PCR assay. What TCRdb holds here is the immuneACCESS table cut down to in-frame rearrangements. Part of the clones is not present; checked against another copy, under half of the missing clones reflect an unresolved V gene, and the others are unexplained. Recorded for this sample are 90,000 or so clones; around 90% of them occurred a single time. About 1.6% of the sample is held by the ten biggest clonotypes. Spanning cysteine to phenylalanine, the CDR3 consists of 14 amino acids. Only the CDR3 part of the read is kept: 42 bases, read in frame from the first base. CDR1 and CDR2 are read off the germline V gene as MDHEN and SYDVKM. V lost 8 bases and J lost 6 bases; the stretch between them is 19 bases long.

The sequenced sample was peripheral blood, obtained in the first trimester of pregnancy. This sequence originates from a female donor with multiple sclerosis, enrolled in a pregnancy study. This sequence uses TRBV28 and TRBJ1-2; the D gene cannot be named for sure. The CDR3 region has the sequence CASGYQVKTDGYTF. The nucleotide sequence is TGTGCCAGCGGTTACCAGGTGAAGACGGATGGCTACACCTTC.